Below are 9 T cell receptor beta chains sequenced from a single sample in a study of blood T cell repertoires in COVID-19. The protocol was immunoSEQ multiplex PCR, while the TCRdb copy is restricted to in-frame clones and leaves out a portion. The sample includes around 120,000 clones, more than 80% of them seen just once. The sample taken for sequencing was peripheral blood. These receptors came from a woman older than 75 with acute or convalescent COVID-19.

The gene calls are TRBV7-9 and TRBJ1-3; perhaps TRBD1 as D (6 bases). The germline gives CDR1 SEHNR, CDR2 FQNEAQ (reference sequence). Trimming took 3 bases from V and 4 from J, leaving 7 bases between them. The CDR3 is 13 amino acids. In nucleotides, the CDR3 is TGTGCCAGCAGCTTGGGACAAGGAAACACCATATATTTT. Translation: CASSLGQGNTIYF.

To note about this clone: The identical CDR3 is also encoded by other nucleotide sequences in the sample. The V call is TRBV19, the J call TRBJ1-1, with D unclear. The length of the CDR3 is 14 residues. Trimming pared 4 bases from V and 0 bases from J, leaving 9 bases between. Germline values: CDR1 LNHDA, CDR2 SQIVND (reference sequence). CDR3 residues: CASSNTRMNTEAFF. CDR3 DNA: TGTGCCAGTAGTAACACCCGAATGAACACTGAAGCTTTCTTT.

V gene TRBV19 combines with J gene TRBJ1-5, with 12 bases lining up with TRBD1. CDR3 length equals 17 residues. Germline CDR1 and CDR2: LNHDA and SQIVND (reference sequence). Unmatched junction bases numbered 12, after V lost 9 bases and J lost 3 bases. In DNA, the CDR3 is TGTGCCAGCGCGGGACAGGGGGCGGACCTCTCCAATCAGCCCCAGCATTTT. Protein sequence: CASAGQGADLSNQPQHF.

The chain employs TRBV29-1 and TRBJ1-6; 7 bases are a match to TRBD1. This CDR3 has 15 amino acids. The J segment lost 7 bases and the V segment lost 7 bases, leaving 13 bases of the junction unmatched. Germline V gives CDR1 SQVTM, CDR2 ANQGSEA. The CDR3, as DNA: TGCAGCGCCACAACGGGACCAGGGGGGAATTCACCCCTCCACTTT. It specifies CSATTGPGGNSPLHF.

DNA of the CDR3: TGTGCCAGCAGCGTAGGACCGGGGAACACTGAAGCTTTCTTT. Translating gives CASSVGPGNTEAFF. V is TRBV9 and J is TRBJ1-1; D is uncertain. Germline CDR1 and CDR2: SGDLS and YYNGEE. Trimming shortened V by 0 bases and J by 1 base, and 7 bases separated the two germline ends. The CDR3 totals 14 residues.

Only a few counts were recorded for this clone. The chain carries TRBV28 and TRBJ1-5; TRBD1 might be the D (6 bases). V dropped 6 bases and J dropped 2 bases, with 17 bases sitting between them. CDR1 is MDHEN, CDR2 SYDVKM, per germline. This CDR3 spans 16 amino acids. The CDR3 DNA reads TGTGCCAGCAGCCCCGGGGGGGGGCAAGGCAATCAGCCCCAGCATTTT. It is translated as CASSPGGGQGNQPQHF.

The V and J genes are TRBV4-3 and TRBJ2-2, with D possibly TRBD2 on 6 matching bases. Trimming cost V 4 bases and J 0 bases, with 12 bases left between them. The CDR3 covers 16 residues. Germline CDR1 is LGHNA and CDR2 is YSLEER. The CDR3 coding sequence is TGCGCCAGCAGCCCGGGACTGGGCGCGAACACCGGGGAGCTGTTTTTT. It is translated as CASSPGLGANTGELFF.

V usage is TRBV19 and J usage is TRBJ1-6, with 7 bases matching TRBD1. J gave up 6 bases and V 1 base, and 12 bases lay outside the gene matches. Germline CDR1 is LNHDA and CDR2 is SQIVND (reference sequence). CDR3 size: 18 residues. Here the CDR3 DNA reads TGTGCCAGTAGTATAGTCCGGACAGGAACCCTATCTAATTCACCCCTCCACTTT. Translated, it gives CASSIVRTGTLSNSPLHF.

The V call is TRBV5-6, the J call TRBJ1-2; 7 nucleotides line up with TRBD1. The germline gives CDR1 SGHDT, CDR2 YYEEEE. Unmatched junction bases numbered 4, after V lost 4 bases and J lost 4 bases. The CDR3 covers 13 residues. The CDR3, as DNA: TGTGCCAGCAGCCCGACAGGGCCCTATGGCTACACCTTC. Residues: CASSPTGPYGYTF.